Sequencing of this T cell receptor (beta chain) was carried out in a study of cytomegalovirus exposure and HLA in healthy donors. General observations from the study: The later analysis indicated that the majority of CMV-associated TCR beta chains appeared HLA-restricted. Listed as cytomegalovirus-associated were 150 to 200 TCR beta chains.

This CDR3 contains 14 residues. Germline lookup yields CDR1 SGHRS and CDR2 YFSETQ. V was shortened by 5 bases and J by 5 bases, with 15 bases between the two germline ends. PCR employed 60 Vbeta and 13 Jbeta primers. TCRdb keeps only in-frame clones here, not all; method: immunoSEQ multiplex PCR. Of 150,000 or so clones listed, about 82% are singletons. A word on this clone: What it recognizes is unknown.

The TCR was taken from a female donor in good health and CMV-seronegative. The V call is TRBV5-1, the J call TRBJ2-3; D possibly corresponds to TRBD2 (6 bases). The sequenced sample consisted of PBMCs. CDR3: CASREQEGRDTQYF. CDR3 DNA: TGCGCCAGCAGGGAGCAGGAGGGACGAGATACGCAGTATTTT. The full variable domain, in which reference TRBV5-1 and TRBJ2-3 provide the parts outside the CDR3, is KAGVTQTPRYLIKTRGQQVTLSCSPISGHRSVSWYQQTPGQGLQFLFEYFSETQRNKGNFPGRFSGRQFSNSRSEMNVSTLELGDSALYLCASREQEGRDTQYFGPGTRLTVL.